This T cell receptor (beta chain) was recovered during a study of T cell responses to AZD1222 COVID-19 vaccine. Study conclusions and caveats: Only six people who got AZD1222 tested seropositive at baseline.

As for this clone: Its target is not known.

Sequenced by immunoSEQ multiplex PCR; TCRdb stores in-frame clones only, minus some. The table records about 31,000 clones, around 87% of them present only once. The germline CDR1 and CDR2 sequences are SGHRS and YFSETQ. CDR3 length: 16 amino acids. V dropped 4 bases and J dropped 1; count of bases not matched to a gene: 7. The source of this sequence is an adult who received the AZD1222 COVID-19 vaccine. Sample: peripheral blood, taken 28 days after the second AZD1222 dose. The rearrangement uses TRBV5-1 and TRBJ2-3; 9 nucleotides line up with TRBD2. This CDR3 reads CASSPDLAGGTDTQYF. The CDR3 DNA reads as TGCGCCAGCAGCCCCGATTTAGCGGGGGGCACAGATACGCAGTATTTT.